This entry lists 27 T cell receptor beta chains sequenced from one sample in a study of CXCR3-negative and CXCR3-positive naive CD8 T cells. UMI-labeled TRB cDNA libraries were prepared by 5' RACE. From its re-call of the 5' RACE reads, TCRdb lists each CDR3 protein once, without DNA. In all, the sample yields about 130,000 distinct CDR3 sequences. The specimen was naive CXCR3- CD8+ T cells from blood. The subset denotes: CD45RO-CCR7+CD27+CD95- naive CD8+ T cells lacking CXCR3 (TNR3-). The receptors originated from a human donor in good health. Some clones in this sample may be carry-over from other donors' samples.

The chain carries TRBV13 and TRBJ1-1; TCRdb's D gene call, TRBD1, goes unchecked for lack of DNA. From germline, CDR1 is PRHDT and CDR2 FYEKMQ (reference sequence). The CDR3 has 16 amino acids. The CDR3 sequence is CASSPRTGLLGTEAFF.

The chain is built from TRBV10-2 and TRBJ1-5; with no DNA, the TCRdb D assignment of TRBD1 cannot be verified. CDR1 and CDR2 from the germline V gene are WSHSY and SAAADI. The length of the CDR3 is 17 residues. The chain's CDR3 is CASSDGQGAGRNQPQHF.

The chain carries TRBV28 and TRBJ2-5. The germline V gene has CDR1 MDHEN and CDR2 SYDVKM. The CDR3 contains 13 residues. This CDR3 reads CASSLLIGETQYF.

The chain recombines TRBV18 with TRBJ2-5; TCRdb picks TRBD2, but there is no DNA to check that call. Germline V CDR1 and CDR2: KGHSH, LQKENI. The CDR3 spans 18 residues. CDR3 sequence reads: CASSPRNAASGGAETQYF.

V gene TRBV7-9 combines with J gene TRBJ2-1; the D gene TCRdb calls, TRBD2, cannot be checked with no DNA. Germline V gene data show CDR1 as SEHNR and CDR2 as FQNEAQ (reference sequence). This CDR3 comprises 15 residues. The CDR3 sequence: CASSLAGDLGNEQFF.

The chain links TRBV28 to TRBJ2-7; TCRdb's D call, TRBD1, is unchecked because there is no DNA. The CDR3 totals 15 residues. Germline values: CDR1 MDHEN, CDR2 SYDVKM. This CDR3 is CASSLLGGTSYEQYF.

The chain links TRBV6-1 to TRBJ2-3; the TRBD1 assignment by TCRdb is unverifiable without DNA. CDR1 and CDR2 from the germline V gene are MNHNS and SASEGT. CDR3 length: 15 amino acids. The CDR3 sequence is CASSAGGGYTDTQYF.

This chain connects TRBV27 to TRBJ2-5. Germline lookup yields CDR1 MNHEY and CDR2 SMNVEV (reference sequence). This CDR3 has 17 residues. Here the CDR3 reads CASSFNGDGRSQETQYF.

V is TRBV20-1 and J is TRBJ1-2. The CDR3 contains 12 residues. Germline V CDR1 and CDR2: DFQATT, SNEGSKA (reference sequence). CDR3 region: CSATDGNYGYTF.

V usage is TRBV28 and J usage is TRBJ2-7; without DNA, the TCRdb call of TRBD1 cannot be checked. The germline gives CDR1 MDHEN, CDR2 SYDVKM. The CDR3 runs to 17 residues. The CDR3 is CASSPRLGAGSPYEQYF. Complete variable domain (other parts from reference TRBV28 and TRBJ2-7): DVKVTQSSRYLVKRTGEKVFLECVQDMDHENMFWYRQDPGLGLRLIYFSYDVKMKEKGDIPEGYSVSREKKERFSLILESASTNQTSMYLCASSPRLGAGSPYEQYFGPGTRLTVT.

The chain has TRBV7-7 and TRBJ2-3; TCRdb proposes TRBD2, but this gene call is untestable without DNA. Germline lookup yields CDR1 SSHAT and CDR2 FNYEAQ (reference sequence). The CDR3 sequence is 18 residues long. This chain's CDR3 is CASSSGLAGGPGTDTQYF.

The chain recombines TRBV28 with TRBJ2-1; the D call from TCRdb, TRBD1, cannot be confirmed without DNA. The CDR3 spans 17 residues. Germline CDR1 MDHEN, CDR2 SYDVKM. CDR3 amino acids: CASSSPYRGQVYNEQFF. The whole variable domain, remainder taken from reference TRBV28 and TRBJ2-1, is DVKVTQSSRYLVKRTGEKVFLECVQDMDHENMFWYRQDPGLGLRLIYFSYDVKMKEKGDIPEGYSVSREKKERFSLILESASTNQTSMYLCASSSPYRGQVYNEQFFGPGTRLTVL.

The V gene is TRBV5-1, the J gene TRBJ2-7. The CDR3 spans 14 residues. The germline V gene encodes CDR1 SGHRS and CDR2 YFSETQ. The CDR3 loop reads CASSLDWTDYEQYF.

CDR3 amino acids: CASSLTVNYEQYF. This chain connects TRBV5-4 to TRBJ2-7. This CDR3 has 13 residues. Germline lookup yields CDR1 SGHNT and CDR2 YYREEE (reference sequence).

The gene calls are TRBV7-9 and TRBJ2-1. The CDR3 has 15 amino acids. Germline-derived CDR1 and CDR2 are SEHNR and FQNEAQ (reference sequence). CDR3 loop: CASSLSHWNYNEQFF.

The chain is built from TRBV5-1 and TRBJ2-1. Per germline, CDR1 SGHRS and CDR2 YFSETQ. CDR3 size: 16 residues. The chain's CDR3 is CASSLRAGVTYNEQFF.

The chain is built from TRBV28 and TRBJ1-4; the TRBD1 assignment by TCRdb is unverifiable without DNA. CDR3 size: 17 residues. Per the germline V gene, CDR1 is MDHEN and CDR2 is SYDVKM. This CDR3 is CASSLWGMDQGIGKLFF. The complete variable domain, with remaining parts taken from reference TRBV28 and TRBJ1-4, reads DVKVTQSSRYLVKRTGEKVFLECVQDMDHENMFWYRQDPGLGLRLIYFSYDVKMKEKGDIPEGYSVSREKKERFSLILESASTNQTSMYLCASSLWGMDQGIGKLFFGSGTQLSVL.

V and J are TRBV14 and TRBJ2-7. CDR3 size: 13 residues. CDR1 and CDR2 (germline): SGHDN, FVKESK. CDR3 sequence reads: CASSQRTENEQYF.

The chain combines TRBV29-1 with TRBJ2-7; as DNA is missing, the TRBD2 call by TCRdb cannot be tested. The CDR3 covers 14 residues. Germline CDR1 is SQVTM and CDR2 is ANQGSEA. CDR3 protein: CSVNGLAGAYEQYF.

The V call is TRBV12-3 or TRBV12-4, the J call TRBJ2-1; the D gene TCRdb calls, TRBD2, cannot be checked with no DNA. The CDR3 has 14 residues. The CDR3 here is CASSLVLAGNEQFF.

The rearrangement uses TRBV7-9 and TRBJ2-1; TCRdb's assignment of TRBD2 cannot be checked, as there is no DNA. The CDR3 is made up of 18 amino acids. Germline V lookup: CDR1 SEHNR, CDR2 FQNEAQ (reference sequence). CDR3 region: CASSFDPSGLAGANEQFF.

CDR3 in amino acids: CASSNYRGQNNQPQHF. The chain is built from TRBV21-1 and TRBJ1-5; TCRdb reports TRBD1, a call that lacks DNA to check it against. TRBV21-1 is labeled a pseudogene. This CDR3 is built from 16 residues.

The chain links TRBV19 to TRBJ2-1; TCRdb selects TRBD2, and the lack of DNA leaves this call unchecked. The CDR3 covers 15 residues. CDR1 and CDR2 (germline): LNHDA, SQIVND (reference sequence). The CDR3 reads CASRGGGSSYNEQFF.

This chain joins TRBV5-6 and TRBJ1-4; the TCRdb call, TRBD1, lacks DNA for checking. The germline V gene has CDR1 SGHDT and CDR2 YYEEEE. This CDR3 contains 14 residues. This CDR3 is CASSLGDTDEKLFF.

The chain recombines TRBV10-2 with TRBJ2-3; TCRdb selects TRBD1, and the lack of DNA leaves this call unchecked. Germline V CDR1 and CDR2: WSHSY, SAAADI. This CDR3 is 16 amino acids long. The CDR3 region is CASSESVGHSTDTQYF.

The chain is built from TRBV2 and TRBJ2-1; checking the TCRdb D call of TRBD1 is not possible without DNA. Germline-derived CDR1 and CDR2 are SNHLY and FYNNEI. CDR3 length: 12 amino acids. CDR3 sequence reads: CASEGAGNEQFF. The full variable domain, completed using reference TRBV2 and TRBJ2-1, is EPEVTQTPSHQVTQMGQEVILRCVPISNHLYFYWYRQILGQKVEFLVSFYNNEISEKSEIFDDQFSVERPDGSNFTLKIRSTKLEDSAMYFCASEGAGNEQFFGPGTRLTVL.

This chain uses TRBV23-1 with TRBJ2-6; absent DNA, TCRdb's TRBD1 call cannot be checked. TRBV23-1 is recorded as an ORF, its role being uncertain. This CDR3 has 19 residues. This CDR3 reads CASSQSPRTGPYGANVLTF.